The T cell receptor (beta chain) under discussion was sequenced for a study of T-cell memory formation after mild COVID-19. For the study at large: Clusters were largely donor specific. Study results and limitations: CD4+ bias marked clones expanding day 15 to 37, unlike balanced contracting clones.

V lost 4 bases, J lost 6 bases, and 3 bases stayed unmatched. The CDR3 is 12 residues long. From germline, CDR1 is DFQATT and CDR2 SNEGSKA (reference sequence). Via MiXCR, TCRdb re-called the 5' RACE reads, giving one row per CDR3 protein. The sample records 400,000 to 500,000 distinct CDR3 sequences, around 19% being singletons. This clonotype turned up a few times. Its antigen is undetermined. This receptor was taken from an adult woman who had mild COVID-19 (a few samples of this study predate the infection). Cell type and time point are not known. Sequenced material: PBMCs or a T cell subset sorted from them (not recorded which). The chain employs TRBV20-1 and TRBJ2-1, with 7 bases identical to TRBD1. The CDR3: CSAKDRPNEQFF. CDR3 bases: TGCAGTGCTAAGGACAGGCCCAATGAGCAGTTCTTC.